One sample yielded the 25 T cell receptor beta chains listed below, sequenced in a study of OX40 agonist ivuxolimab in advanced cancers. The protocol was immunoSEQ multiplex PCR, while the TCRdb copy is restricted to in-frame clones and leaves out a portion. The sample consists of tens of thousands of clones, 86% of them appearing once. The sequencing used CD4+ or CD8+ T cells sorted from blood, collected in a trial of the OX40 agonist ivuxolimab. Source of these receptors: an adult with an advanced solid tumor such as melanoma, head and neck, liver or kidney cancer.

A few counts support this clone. This chain's CDR3 is CASSFGLPGDTQYF. CDR3 sequence (DNA): TGCGCCAGCAGCTTCGGACTACCAGGAGATACGCAGTATTTT. This chain uses TRBV5-1 with TRBJ2-3; D is perhaps TRBD2 (6 bases). The germline CDR1 and CDR2 sequences are SGHRS and YFSETQ. CDR3 length: 14 amino acids. V was trimmed by 2 bases and J by 5 bases, leaving 12 bases between them.

The CDR3 loop reads CASSSGNTQYF. In nucleotides, the CDR3 is TGTGCCAGCAGCTCAGGAAATACGCAGTATTTT. V is TRBV7-9 and J is TRBJ2-3; no clear D. Germline CDR1 reads SEHNR; CDR2 reads FQNEAQ (reference sequence). The length of the CDR3 is 11 residues. Trimming shortened V by 4 bases and J by 7 bases, and 6 bases separated the two germline ends.

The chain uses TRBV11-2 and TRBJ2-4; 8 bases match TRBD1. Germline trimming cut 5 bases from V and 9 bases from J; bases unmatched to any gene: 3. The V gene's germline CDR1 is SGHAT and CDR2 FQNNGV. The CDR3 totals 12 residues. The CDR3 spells CASSRQGLIQYF. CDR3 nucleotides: TGTGCCAGCAGCCGACAGGGGCTCATTCAGTACTTC.

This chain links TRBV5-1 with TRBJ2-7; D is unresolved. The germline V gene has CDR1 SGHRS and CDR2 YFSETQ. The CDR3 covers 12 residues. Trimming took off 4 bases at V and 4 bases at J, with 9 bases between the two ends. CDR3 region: CASSGTEYEQYF. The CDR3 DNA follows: TGCGCCAGCAGCGGAACGGAGTACGAGCAGTACTTC.

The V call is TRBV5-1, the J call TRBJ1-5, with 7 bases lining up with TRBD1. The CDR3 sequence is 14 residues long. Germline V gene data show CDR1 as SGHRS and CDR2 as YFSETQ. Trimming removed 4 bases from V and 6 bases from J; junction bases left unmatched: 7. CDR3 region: CASSDQGGGQPQHF. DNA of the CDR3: TGCGCCAGCAGCGACCAGGGGGGGGGTCAGCCCCAGCATTTT.

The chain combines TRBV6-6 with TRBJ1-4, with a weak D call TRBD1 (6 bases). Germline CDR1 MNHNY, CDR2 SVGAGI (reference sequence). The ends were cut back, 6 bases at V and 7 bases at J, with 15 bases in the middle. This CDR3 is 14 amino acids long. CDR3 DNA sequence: TGTGCCAGCAGGGCAAGGGGGGGTGGTGAAAAACTGTTTTTT. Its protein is CASRARGGGEKLFF.

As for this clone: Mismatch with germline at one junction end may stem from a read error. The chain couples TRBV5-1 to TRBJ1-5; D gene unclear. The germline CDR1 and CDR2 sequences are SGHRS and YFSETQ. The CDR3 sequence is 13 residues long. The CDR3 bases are TGTGCCAGCAGCTTGGGGTACGGTCAGCCCCAGCATTTT. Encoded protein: CASSLGYGQPQHF.

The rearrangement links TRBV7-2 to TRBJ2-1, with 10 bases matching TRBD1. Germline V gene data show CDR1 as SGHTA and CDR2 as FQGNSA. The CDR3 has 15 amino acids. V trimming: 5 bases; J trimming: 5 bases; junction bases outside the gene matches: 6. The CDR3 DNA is TGTGCCAGCAGCCCGAGGGGACAGGGGAACAATGAGCAGTTCTTC. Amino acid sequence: CASSPRGQGNNEQFF.

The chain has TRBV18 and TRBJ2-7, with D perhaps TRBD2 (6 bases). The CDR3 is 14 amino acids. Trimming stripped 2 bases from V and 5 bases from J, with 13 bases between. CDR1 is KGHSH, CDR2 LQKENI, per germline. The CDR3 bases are TGTGCCAGCTCACCAAGGCGGGATAGGGACGAGCAGTACTTC. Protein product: CASSPRRDRDEQYF.

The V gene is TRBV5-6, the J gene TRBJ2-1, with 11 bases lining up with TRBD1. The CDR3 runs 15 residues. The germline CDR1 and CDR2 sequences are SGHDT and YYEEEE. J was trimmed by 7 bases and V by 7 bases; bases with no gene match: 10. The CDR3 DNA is TGTGCCAGCTCTCTATTGGGACAGGGGGTGAATGAGCAGTTCTTC. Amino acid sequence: CASSLLGQGVNEQFF.

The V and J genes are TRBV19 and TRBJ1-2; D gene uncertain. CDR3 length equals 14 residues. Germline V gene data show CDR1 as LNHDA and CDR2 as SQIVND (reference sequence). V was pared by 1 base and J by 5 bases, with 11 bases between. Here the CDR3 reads CASSIGQDLYGYTF. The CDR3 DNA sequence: TGTGCCAGTAGTATAGGTCAGGACCTATATGGCTACACCTTC. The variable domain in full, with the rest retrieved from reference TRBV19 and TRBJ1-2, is DGGITQSPKYLFRKEGQNVTLSCEQNLNHDAMYWYRQDPGQGLRLIYYSQIVNDFQKGDIAEGYSVSREKKESFPLTVTSAQKNPTAFYLCASSIGQDLYGYTFGSGTRLTVV.

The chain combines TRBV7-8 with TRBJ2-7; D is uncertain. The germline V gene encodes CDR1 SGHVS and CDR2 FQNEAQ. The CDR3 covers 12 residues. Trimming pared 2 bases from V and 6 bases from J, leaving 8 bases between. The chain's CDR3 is CASSLNGVEQYF. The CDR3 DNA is TGTGCCAGCAGCTTAAATGGCGTCGAGCAGTACTTC.

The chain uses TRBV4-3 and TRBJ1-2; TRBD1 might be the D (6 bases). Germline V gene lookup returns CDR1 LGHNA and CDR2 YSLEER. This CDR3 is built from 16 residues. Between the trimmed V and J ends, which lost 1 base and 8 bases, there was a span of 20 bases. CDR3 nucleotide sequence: TGCGCCAGCAGCCAAGGTATTGACAGGAAGAATCACGGCTACACCTTC. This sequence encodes CASSQGIDRKNHGYTF.

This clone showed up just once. The CDR3 sequence: CASSLLAGRYTEAFF. CDR3 nucleotides: TGTGCCAGCAGCTTATTGGCAGGGAGGTACACTGAAGCTTTCTTT. V and J are TRBV7-9 and TRBJ1-1; possible D gene TRBD1, 5 bases. This CDR3 is built from 15 residues. Trimming removed 2 bases at V and 3 bases at J, with 13 bases between. Germline values: CDR1 SEHNR, CDR2 FQNEAQ (reference sequence).

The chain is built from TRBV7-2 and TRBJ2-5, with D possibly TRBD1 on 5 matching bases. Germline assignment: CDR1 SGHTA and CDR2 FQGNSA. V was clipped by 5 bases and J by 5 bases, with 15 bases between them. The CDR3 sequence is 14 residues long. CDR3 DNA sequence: TGTGCCAGCAGCCGTCCAGGGTCACGGGAGACCCAGTACTTC. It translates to CASSRPGSRETQYF.

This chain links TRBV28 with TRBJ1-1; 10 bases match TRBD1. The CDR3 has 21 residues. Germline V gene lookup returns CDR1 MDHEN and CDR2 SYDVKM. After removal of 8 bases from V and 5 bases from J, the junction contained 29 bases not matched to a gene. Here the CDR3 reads CASPPGQGKISLRNRDTEAFF. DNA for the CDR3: TGTGCCAGCCCGCCGGGACAGGGGAAAATTAGTCTCCGAAACAGGGATACTGAAGCTTTCTTT.

This CDR3 reads CASSDGLEIYEQYF. DNA of the CDR3: TGTGCCAGCAGCGATGGACTGGAAATCTACGAGCAGTACTTC. The chain uses TRBV7-2 and TRBJ2-7; perhaps TRBD2 as D (5 bases). The CDR3 length is 14 residues. V lost 5 bases and J 3 bases, leaving 14 bases between the germline ends. Germline CDR1 SGHTA, CDR2 FQGNSA.

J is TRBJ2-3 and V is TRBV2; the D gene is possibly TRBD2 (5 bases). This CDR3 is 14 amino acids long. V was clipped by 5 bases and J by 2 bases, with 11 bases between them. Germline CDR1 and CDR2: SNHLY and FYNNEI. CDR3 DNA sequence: TGTGCCAGCAGTCCGGGGTTCCTCACAGATACGCAGTATTTT. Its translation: CASSPGFLTDTQYF.

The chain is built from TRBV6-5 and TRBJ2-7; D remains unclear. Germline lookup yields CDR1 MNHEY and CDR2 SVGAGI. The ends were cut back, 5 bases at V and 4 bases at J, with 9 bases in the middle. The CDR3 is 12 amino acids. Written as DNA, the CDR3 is TGTGCCAGCAGTGGCGACGGGTACGAGCAGTACTTC. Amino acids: CASSGDGYEQYF.

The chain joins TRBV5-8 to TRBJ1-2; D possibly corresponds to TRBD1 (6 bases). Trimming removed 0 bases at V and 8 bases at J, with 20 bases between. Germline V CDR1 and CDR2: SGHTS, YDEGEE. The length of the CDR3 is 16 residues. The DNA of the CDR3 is TGTGCCAGCAGCTTGGGGTTCGGGGGCCGTGCTGAGGGCTACACCTTC. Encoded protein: CASSLGFGGRAEGYTF.

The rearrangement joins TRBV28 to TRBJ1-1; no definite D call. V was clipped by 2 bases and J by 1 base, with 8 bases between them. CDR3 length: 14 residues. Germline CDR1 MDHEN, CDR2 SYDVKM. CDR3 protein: CASSLDSGNTEAFF. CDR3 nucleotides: TGTGCCAGCAGTTTAGATAGCGGGAACACTGAAGCTTTCTTT.

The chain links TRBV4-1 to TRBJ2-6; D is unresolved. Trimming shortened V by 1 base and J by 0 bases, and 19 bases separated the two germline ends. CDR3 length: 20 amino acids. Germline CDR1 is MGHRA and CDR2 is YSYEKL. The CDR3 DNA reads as TGCGCCAGCAGCCAAGGGAGAGCCTACAACTCCCGCTCTGGGGCCAACGTCCTGACTTTC. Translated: CASSQGRAYNSRSGANVLTF.

The CDR3 spells CASNNDRARTDTQYF. CDR3 sequence (DNA): TGCGCCAGCAACAATGACAGGGCCCGCACAGATACGCAGTATTTT. The chain combines TRBV5-1 with TRBJ2-3; 7 positions match TRBD1. This CDR3 is built from 15 residues. V shed 6 bases and J 1 base; nucleotides not matched to a gene: 8. Germline V gene sequence: CDR1 SGHRS, CDR2 YFSETQ.

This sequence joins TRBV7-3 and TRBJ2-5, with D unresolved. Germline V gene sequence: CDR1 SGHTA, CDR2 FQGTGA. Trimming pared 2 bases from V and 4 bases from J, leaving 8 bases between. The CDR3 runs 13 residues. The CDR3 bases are TGTGCCAGCAGCTTATCAGCGCGAGAGACCCAGTACTTC. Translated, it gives CASSLSARETQYF.

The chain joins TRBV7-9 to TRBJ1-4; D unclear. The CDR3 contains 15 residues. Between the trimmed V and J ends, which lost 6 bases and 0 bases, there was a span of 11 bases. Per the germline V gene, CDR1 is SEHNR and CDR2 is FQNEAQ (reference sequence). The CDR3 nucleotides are TGTGCCAGCAGGCAATACTCTGCAACTAATGAAAAACTGTTTTTT. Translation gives CASRQYSATNEKLFF. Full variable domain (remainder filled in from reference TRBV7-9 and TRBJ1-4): DTGVSQNPRHKITKRGQNVTFRCDPISEHNRLYWYRQTLGQGPEFLTYFQNEAQLEKSRLLSDRFSAERPKGSFSTLEIQRTEQGDSAMYLCASRQYSATNEKLFFGSGTQLSVL.